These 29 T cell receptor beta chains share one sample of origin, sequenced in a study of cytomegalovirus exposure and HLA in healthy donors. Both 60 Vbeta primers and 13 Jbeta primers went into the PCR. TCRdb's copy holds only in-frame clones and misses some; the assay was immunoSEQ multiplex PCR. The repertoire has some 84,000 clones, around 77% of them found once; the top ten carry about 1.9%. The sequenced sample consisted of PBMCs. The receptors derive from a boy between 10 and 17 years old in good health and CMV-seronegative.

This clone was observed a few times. Here the CDR3 reads CASSLDRGRGETQYF. The CDR3 DNA reads TGTGCCAGCAGTCTTGACAGGGGGCGGGGGGAGACCCAGTACTTC. The genes are TRBV6-5 and TRBJ2-5; 10 bases fit TRBD1. Per germline, CDR1 MNHEY and CDR2 SVGAGI. J gave up 5 bases and V 5 bases, and 8 bases lay outside the gene matches. This CDR3 has 15 amino acids.

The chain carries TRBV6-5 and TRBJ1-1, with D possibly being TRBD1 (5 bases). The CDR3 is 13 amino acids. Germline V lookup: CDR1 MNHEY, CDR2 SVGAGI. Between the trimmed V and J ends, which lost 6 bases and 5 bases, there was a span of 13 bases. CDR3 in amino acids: CASSNGGNTEAFF. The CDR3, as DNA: TGTGCCAGCAGCAACGGGGGAAATACTGAAGCTTTCTTT.

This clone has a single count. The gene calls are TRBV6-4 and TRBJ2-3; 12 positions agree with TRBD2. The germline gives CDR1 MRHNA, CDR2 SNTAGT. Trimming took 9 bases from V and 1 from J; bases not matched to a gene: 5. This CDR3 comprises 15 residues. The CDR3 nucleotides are TGTGCCAGTTCCCGGACTAGCGGGGGCACAGATACGCAGTATTTT. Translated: CASSRTSGGTDTQYF.

The CDR3 DNA follows: TGTGCCAGCAGCATGGGGGGTTGGGGCCCGAACTATGGCTACACCTTC. It codes for CASSMGGWGPNYGYTF. J is TRBJ1-2 and V is TRBV5-6; D is perhaps TRBD1 (5 bases). Looked up from germline, CDR1 is SGHDT and CDR2 is YYEEEE. V dropped 4 bases and J dropped 2 bases, with 18 bases sitting between them. The CDR3 length is 16 residues.

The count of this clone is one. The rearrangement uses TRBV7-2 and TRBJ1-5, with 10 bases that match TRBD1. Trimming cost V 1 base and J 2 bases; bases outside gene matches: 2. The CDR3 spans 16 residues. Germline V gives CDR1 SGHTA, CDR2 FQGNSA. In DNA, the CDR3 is TGTGCCAGCAGCTTAGTAGGGACAGGGGGCAATCAGCCCCAGCATTTT. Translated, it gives CASSLVGTGGNQPQHF.

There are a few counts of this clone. The CDR3 sequence is CASSEAADYGYTF. For the CDR3, the DNA is TGTGCCAGCAGTGAGGCGGCAGACTATGGCTACACCTTC. The rearrangement links TRBV6-1 to TRBJ1-2; D is ambiguous. The CDR3 sequence is 13 residues long. The germline V gene has CDR1 MNHNS and CDR2 SASEGT. V lost 3 bases to trimming and J lost 3 bases, with 8 bases between them.

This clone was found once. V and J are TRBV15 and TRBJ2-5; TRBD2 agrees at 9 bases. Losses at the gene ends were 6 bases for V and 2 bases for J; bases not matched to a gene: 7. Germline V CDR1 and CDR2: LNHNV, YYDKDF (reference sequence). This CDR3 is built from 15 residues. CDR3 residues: CATSGSGGKQETQYF. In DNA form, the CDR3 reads TGTGCCACCAGTGGCAGCGGGGGGAAACAAGAGACCCAGTACTTC.

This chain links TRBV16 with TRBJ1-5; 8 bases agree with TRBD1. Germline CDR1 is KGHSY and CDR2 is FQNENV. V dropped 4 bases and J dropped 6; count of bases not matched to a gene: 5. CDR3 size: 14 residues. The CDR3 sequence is CASSLGQGPQPQHF. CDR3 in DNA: TGTGCCAGCAGCCTAGGACAGGGCCCTCAGCCCCAGCATTTT.

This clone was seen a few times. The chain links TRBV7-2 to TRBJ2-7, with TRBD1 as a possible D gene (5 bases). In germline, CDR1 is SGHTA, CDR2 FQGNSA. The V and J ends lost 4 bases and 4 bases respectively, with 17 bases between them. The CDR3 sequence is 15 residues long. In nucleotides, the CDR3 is TGTGCCAGCAGCTACGCTAAGGGGTTTATTTACGAGCAGTACTTC. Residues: CASSYAKGFIYEQYF.

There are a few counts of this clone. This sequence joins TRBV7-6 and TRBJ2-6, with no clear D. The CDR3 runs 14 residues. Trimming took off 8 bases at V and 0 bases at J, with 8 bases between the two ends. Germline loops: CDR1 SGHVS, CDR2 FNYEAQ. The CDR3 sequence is CASAGTSGANVLTF. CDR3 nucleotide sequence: TGTGCCAGCGCCGGTACCTCTGGGGCCAACGTCCTGACTTTC.

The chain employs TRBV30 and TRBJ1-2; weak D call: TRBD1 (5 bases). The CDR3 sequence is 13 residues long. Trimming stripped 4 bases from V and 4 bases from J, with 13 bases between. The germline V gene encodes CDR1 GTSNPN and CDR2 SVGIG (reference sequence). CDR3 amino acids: CAWTDQGFYGYTF. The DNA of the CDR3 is TGTGCCTGGACCGATCAGGGCTTCTATGGCTACACCTTC.

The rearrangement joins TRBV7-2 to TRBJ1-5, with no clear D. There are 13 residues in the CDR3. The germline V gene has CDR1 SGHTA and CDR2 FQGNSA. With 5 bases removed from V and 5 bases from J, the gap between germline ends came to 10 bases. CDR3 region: CASSRDGDQPQHF. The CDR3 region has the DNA TGTGCCAGCAGCCGAGACGGGGATCAGCCCCAGCATTTT.

Written as DNA, the CDR3 is TGTGCCAGCAGTTTACCCCCCGTCAGGGGAGCCGAGCAGTACTTC. Its translation is CASSLPPVRGAEQYF. The V and J genes are TRBV28 and TRBJ2-7; TRBD1 is a possible D gene (6 bases). This CDR3 is built from 15 residues. Germline V gene sequence: CDR1 MDHEN, CDR2 SYDVKM. V lost 2 bases and J 6 bases, leaving 17 bases between the germline ends.

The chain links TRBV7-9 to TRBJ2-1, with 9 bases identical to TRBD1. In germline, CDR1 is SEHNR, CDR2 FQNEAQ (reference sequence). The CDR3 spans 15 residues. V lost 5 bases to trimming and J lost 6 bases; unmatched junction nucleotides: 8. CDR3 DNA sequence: TGTGCCAGCAGCCTCCGACAGGGGGTCATCAATGAGCAGTTCTTC. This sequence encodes CASSLRQGVINEQFF.

CDR3 sequence reads: CAWSSGNQPQHF. CDR3 bases: TGTGCCTGGAGTTCAGGGAATCAGCCCCAGCATTTT. The chain uses TRBV30 and TRBJ1-5; a possible D gene is TRBD1 (5 bases). Trimming stripped 2 bases from V and 4 bases from J, with 6 bases between. The germline gives CDR1 GTSNPN, CDR2 SVGIG (reference sequence). The CDR3 is 12 residues long.

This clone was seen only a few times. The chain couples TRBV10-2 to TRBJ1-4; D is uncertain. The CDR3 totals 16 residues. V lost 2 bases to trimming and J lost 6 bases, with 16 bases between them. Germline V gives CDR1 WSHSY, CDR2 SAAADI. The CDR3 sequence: CASSELGGSGYEKLFF. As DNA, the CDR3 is TGCGCCAGCAGTGAGCTCGGTGGGTCCGGGTATGAAAAACTGTTTTTT.

The CDR3 spells CASSPTLPLGNTIYF. The CDR3 region has the DNA TGTGCCAGCAGTCCAACTCTACCTCTGGGAAACACCATATATTTT. This sequence joins TRBV13 and TRBJ1-3; no reliable D call. V was clipped by 6 bases and J by 4 bases, with 16 bases between them. The CDR3 extends over 15 amino acids. Germline CDR1 reads PRHDT; CDR2 reads FYEKMQ (reference sequence).

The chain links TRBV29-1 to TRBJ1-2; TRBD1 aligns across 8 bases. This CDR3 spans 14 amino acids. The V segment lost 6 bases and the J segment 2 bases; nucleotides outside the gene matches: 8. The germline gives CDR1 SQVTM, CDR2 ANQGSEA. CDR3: CSVATGAGNYGYTF. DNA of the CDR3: TGCAGCGTCGCGACAGGGGCAGGAAACTATGGCTACACCTTC.

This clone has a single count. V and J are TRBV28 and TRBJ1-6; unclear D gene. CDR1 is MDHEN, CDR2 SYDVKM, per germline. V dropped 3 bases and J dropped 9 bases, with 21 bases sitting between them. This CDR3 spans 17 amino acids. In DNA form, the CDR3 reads TGTGCCAGCAGTTTCAGCCGCTTGACGTGGCGGGTTTCACCCCTCCACTTT. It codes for CASSFSRLTWRVSPLHF.

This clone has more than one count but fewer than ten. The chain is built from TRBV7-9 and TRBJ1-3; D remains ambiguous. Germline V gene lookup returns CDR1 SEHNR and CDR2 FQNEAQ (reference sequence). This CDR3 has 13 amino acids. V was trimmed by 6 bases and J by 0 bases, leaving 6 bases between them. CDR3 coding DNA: TGTGCCAGCAGTCTCAGCTCTGGAAACACCATATATTTT. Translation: CASSLSSGNTIYF. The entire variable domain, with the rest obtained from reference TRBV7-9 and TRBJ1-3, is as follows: DTGVSQNPRHKITKRGQNVTFRCDPISEHNRLYWYRQTLGQGPEFLTYFQNEAQLEKSRLLSDRFSAERPKGSFSTLEIQRTEQGDSAMYLCASSLSSGNTIYFGEGSWLTVV.

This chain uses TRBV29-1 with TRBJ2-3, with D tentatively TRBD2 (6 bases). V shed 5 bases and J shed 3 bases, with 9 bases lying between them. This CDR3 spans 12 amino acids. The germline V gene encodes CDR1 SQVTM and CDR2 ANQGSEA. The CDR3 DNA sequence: TGCAGCGTTTGGGGGGTAACAGATACGCAGTATTTT. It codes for CSVWGVTDTQYF.

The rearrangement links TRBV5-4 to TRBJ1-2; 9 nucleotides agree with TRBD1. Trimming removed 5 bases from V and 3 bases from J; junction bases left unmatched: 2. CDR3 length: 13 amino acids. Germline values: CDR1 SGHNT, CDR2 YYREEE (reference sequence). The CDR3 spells CASRTGGDYGYTF. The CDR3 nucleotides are TGTGCCAGCAGGACAGGGGGGGACTATGGCTACACCTTC. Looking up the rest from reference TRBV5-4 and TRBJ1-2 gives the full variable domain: ETGVTQSPTHLIKTRGQQVTLRCSSQSGHNTVSWYQQALGQGPQFIFQYYREEENGRGNFPPRFSGLQFPNYSSELNVNALELDDSALYLCASRTGGDYGYTFGSGTRLTVV.

CDR3 sequence: CSLRQPTDTQYF. As DNA, the CDR3 is TGCAGCCTCCGACAGCCCACAGATACGCAGTATTTT. The chain carries TRBV29-1 and TRBJ2-3; the D gene is possibly TRBD1 (5 bases). V was shortened by 8 bases and J by 2 bases, with 11 bases between the two germline ends. This CDR3 spans 12 amino acids. Germline V gene lookup returns CDR1 SQVTM and CDR2 ANQGSEA.

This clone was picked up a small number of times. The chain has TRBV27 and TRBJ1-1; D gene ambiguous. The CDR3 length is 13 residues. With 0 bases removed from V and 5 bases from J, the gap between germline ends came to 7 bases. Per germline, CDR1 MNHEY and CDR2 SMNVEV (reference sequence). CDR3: CASSLSTGTEAFF. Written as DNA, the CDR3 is TGTGCCAGCAGTTTATCGACGGGAACTGAAGCTTTCTTT.

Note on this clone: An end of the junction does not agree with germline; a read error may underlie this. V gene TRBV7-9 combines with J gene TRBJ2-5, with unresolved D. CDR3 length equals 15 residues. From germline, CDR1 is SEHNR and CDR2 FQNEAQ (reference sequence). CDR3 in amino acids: CASSQNSGRGEPQYF. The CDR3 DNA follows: TGTGCCAGCAGCCAAAACTCCGGTAGAGGAGAGCCCCAGTACTTC. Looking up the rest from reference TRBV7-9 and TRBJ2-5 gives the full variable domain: DTGVSQNPRHKITKRGQNVTFRCDPISEHNRLYWYRQTLGQGPEFLTYFQNEAQLEKSRLLSDRFSAERPKGSFSTLEIQRTEQGDSAMYLCASSQNSGRGEPQYFGPGTRLLVL.

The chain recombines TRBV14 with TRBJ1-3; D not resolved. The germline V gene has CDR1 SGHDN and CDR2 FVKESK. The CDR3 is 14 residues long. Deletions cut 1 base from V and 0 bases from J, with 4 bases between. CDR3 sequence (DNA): TGTGCCAGCAGCCAAGCAGGCTCTGGAAACACCATATATTTT. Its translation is CASSQAGSGNTIYF. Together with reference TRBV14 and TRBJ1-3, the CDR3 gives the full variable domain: EAGVTQFPSHSVIEKGQTVTLRCDPISGHDNLYWYRRVMGKEIKFLLHFVKESKQDESGMPNNRFLAERTGGTYSTLKVQPAELEDSGVYFCASSQAGSGNTIYFGEGSWLTVV.

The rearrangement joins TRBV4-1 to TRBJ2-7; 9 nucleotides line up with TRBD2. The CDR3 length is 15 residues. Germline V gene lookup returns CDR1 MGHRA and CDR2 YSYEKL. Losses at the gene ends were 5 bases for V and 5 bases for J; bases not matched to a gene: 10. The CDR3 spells CASSDSGSLFDEQYF. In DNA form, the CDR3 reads TGCGCCAGCAGCGATAGCGGGAGTTTGTTCGACGAGCAGTACTTC.

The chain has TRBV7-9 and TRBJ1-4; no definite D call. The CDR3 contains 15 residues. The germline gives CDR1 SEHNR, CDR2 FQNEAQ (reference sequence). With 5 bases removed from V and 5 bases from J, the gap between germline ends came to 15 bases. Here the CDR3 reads CASSQRGPGNEKLFF. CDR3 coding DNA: TGTGCCAGCAGCCAAAGAGGGCCTGGGAATGAAAAACTGTTTTTT.

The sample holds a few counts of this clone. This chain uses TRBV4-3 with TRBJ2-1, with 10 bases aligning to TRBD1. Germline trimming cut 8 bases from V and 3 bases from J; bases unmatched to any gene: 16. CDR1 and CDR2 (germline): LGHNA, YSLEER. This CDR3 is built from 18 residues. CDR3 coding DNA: TGCGCCAGCGGAGACAGGGGGCGGGAGACGGGTCTCTACAATGAGCAGTTCTTC. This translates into CASGDRGRETGLYNEQFF.